This is a list of T cell receptor beta chains from one sample in a study of blood T cells in healthy people across ages. In TCRdb, the 5' RACE reads were re-called with MiXCR into one record per CDR3 protein. The table lists 800,000 or so distinct CDR3 sequences, just under 25% of them singletons. The data were also submitted as part of a second study, on T cells of mothers and their children.

Sequenced input: blood. These receptor sequences come from a boy aged 5-17 years in good health. Each CDR3 is given with its conserved first and last residue. Fields, in order: CDR3 protein, CDR3 DNA, V gene, J gene, D gene, clone size. The D gene is left open where the match is weak. A clone size is listed for some rows: how often the clone was seen (once, few, many), or a class if it is expanded.

CASSQAASLQLFF,TGTGCCAGCAGCCAAGCCGCTTCGCTCCAACTGTTTTTT,TRBV3-1,TRBJ1-4,NA,NA
CSASRQGGDYGYTF,TGCAGTGCTAGCAGACAGGGAGGGGACTATGGCTACACCTTC,TRBV20-1,TRBJ1-2,TRBD1,NA
CASSVTGVEQYF,TGTGCCAGCAGCGTAACAGGGGTCGAGCAGTACTTC,TRBV9,TRBJ2-7,TRBD1,few
CASSLVERSFYKEQFF,TGTGCCAGCAGCTTAGTAGAGAGATCCTTTTACAAAGAGCAGTTCTTC,TRBV7-9,TRBJ2-1,NA,NA
CASSPNTKETQYF,TGTGCCAGCAGCCCGAACACAAAAGAGACCCAGTACTTC,TRBV7-3,TRBJ2-5,NA,few
CSASAGHINTEAFF,TGCAGTGCTAGTGCGGGACACATAAACACTGAAGCTTTCTTT,TRBV20-1,TRBJ1-1,NA,NA
CASSDYLRDGGYGYTF,TGTGCCAGCAGCGACTACCTCCGGGACGGAGGGTATGGCTACACCTTC,TRBV7-8,TRBJ1-2,NA,NA
CASSAADRGRQETQYF,TGTGCCAGCAGCGCAGCAGACAGGGGACGCCAAGAGACCCAGTACTTC,TRBV7-9,TRBJ2-5,TRBD1,NA
CATKGGLEQYF,TGTGCCACCAAGGGGGGTCTGGAGCAGTACTTC,TRBV27,TRBJ2-7,NA,NA
CASSLARWGETQYF,TGTGCCAGCAGCTTAGCACGGTGGGGAGAGACCCAGTACTTC,TRBV7-2,TRBJ2-5,NA,NA
CASSQLTGLDYGYTF,TGCGCCAGCAGCCAACTTACAGGGCTTGACTATGGCTACACCTTC,TRBV4-3,TRBJ1-2,NA,few
CSARVLAGRYNEQFF,TGCAGTGCTAGAGTTCTAGCGGGACGCTACAATGAGCAGTTCTTC,TRBV20-1,TRBJ2-1,TRBD2,NA
CASSLGGVAFF,TGCGCCAGCAGCTTGGGAGGGGTAGCTTTCTTT,TRBV5-1,TRBJ1-1,NA,NA
CASSLGGKRGKNIRYF,TGTGCCAGCAGTCTGGGAGGCAAACGGGGCAAAAACATTCGGTACTTC,TRBV5-6,TRBJ2-4,NA,NA
CASSLAVTDSHSNQPQHF,TGCGCCAGCAGCTTGGCGGTGACGGACAGCCATAGCAATCAGCCCCAGCATTTT,TRBV5-1,TRBJ1-5,NA,NA
CSVEGERREQFF,TGCAGCGTTGAGGGGGAGCGCCGGGAGCAGTTCTTC,TRBV29-1,TRBJ2-1,NA,NA
CAWTRLTFSDTQYF,TGTGCCTGGACGCGGTTAACGTTTTCCGATACGCAGTATTTT,TRBV30,TRBJ2-3,NA,NA
CASSRNPLTEATQYF,TGTGCCAGCAGCAGAAATCCGCTAACCGAGGCTACGCAGTATTTT,TRBV7-9,TRBJ2-3,NA,NA
CASSSQRGRRRDEQYF,TGTGCCAGCAGCTCCCAGCGGGGCCGCCGGAGGGACGAGCAGTACTTC,TRBV7-6,TRBJ2-7,TRBD2,NA
CASSHGQGFPYEQYF,TGTGCCAGTAGCCACGGACAGGGGTTCCCCTACGAGCAGTACTTC,TRBV19,TRBJ2-7,TRBD1,NA
CSARKTGVPLTGELFF,TGCAGTGCTAGAAAGACAGGGGTCCCCCTCACCGGGGAGCTGTTTTTT,TRBV20-1,TRBJ2-2,TRBD1,NA
CASSHSGHFGEKLFF,TGCGCCAGCAGCCACAGCGGACACTTCGGGGAAAAACTGTTTTTT,TRBV4-3,TRBJ1-4,NA,few
CASSYSRTGANTEAFF,TGTGCCAGCAGTTACTCCCGGACAGGGGCGAACACTGAAGCTTTCTTT,TRBV6-5,TRBJ1-1,TRBD1,few
CASSIPSGGPETQYF,TGTGCCAGCAGCATACCTAGCGGGGGACCGGAGACCCAGTACTTC,TRBV7-8,TRBJ2-5,TRBD2,NA
CASSPDRPYEQYF,TGTGCCAGCAGCCCCGACAGGCCTTACGAGCAGTACTTC,TRBV28,TRBJ2-7,NA,few
CSAWDRGYYEQYF,TGCAGTGCGTGGGACAGGGGTTACTACGAGCAGTACTTC,TRBV20-1,TRBJ2-7,TRBD1,NA
CASSQDRGLGPQHF,TGCGCCAGCAGCCAAGATCGGGGGTTGGGGCCCCAGCATTTT,TRBV4-3,TRBJ1-5,NA,few
CASSLTWAGQETQYF,TGCGCCAGCAGCTTGACCTGGGCCGGGCAAGAGACCCAGTACTTC,TRBV5-1,TRBJ2-5,NA,few
CSVEDHGSEGAFF,TGCAGCGTTGAAGATCACGGCTCGGAGGGAGCTTTCTTT,TRBV29-1,TRBJ1-1,NA,few
CASSSRTGQANYGYTF,TGTGCCAGCAGTTCTCGGACAGGCCAAGCTAACTATGGCTACACCTTC,TRBV12-3/TRBV12-4,TRBJ1-2,TRBD1,NA
CASSYSKYNEQFF,TGTGCCAGCAGTTACTCGAAGTACAATGAGCAGTTCTTC,TRBV6-5,TRBJ2-1,NA,few
CASRGISGAKYQETQYF,TGTGCCAGCAGGGGGATTAGCGGGGCAAAATACCAAGAGACCCAGTACTTC,TRBV11-2,TRBJ2-5,TRBD2,NA
CSARDLGVFNQPQHF,TGCAGTGCTAGAGATTTGGGGGTTTTTAATCAGCCCCAGCATTTT,TRBV20-1,TRBJ1-5,NA,few
CASSLGPVRGNEQFF,TGTGCCAGCAGCTTGGGCCCGGTTAGGGGCAATGAGCAGTTCTTC,TRBV5-6,TRBJ2-1,NA,NA
CASSFGEKTEAFF,TGTGCCAGCAGTTTTGGGGAGAAGACTGAAGCTTTCTTT,TRBV12-3/TRBV12-4,TRBJ1-1,NA,few
CASSLGQGKRNEQFF,TGTGCCAGCAGCCTTGGACAGGGGAAGCGCAATGAGCAGTTCTTC,TRBV11-1,TRBJ2-1,TRBD1,NA
CSAPGLGGKNIQYF,TGCAGTGCTCCAGGATTAGGGGGGAAAAACATTCAGTACTTC,TRBV20-1,TRBJ2-4,NA,NA
CASSQAGAGQGNEKLFF,TGTGCCAGCAGCCAAGCCGGGGCGGGACAGGGTAATGAAAAACTGTTTTTT,TRBV7-9,TRBJ1-4,TRBD1,NA
CASSQDRATVTQETQYF,TGCGCCAGTAGCCAAGATAGAGCGACAGTTACTCAAGAGACCCAGTACTTC,TRBV4-3,TRBJ2-5,NA,few
CAWSVRAGDSPLHF,TGTGCCTGGAGTGTACGGGCAGGGGATTCACCCCTCCACTTT,TRBV30,TRBJ1-6,NA,NA
CASSYRGTGGRNEQFF,TGTGCCAGCAGTTACCGGGGGACAGGGGGTAGGAATGAGCAGTTCTTC,TRBV6-2/TRBV6-3,TRBJ2-1,TRBD1,NA
CASRERTGGNYEQYF,TGTGCCAGCAGGGAAAGAACAGGGGGAAACTACGAGCAGTACTTC,TRBV7-9,TRBJ2-7,TRBD1,NA
CASSQDTLAGGSYEQYF,TGTGCCAGCAGCCAAGATACCCTAGCGGGCGGCTCCTACGAGCAGTACTTC,TRBV3-1,TRBJ2-7,TRBD2,few
CASSGLTSYNEQFF,TGCGCCAGCTCGGGACTAACCTCCTACAATGAGCAGTTCTTC,TRBV10-2,TRBJ2-1,TRBD2,few
CASSPSLAAYEQYF,TGTGCCAGCAGCCCCTCTCTCGCCGCCTACGAGCAGTACTTC,TRBV3-1,TRBJ2-7,NA,NA
CASSPWDRGPIETQYF,TGTGCCAGCAGTCCGTGGGACAGGGGGCCTATAGAGACCCAGTACTTC,TRBV7-9,TRBJ2-5,TRBD1,NA
CSGGQGSDEQYF,TGCAGCGGCGGACAGGGATCGGACGAGCAGTACTTC,TRBV29-1,TRBJ2-7,TRBD1,NA
CSVEDFGRDSDEQFF,TGCAGCGTTGAAGATTTCGGGAGAGATTCCGATGAGCAGTTCTTC,TRBV29-1,TRBJ2-1,NA,NA
CAISEMKDRDQPQHF,TGTGCCATCAGTGAGATGAAGGATAGAGATCAGCCCCAGCATTTT,TRBV10-3,TRBJ1-5,NA,NA
CAIGLGGNMNTEAFF,TGTGCCATCGGCCTGGGGGGTAATATGAACACTGAAGCTTTCTTT,TRBV10-3,TRBJ1-1,NA,NA
CASSQDRSLPYEQYF,TGCGCCAGCAGCCAAGATCGCAGCCTCCCCTACGAGCAGTACTTC,TRBV4-3,TRBJ2-7,NA,many
CASSGDSGNQGDTQYF,TGCGCCAGCAGCGGAGATAGCGGGAATCAGGGAGATACGCAGTATTTT,TRBV5-1,TRBJ2-3,TRBD2,few
CAISVRRQSNSPLHF,TGTGCCATCAGTGTCAGGAGGCAGTCTAATTCACCCCTCCACTTT,TRBV10-3,TRBJ1-6,NA,NA
CASSPFPGPYNEQFF,TGTGCCAGCAGCCCCTTTCCGGGACCCTACAATGAGCAGTTCTTC,TRBV21-1,TRBJ2-1,NA,few
CASSQDVLLSGNTIYF,TGCGCCAGCAGCCAAGATGTCTTACTCTCTGGAAACACCATATATTTT,TRBV4-3,TRBJ1-3,NA,NA
CASSQDKGTGVYNEQFF,TGCGCCAGCAGCCAAGATAAGGGGACAGGGGTCTACAATGAGCAGTTCTTC,TRBV4-1,TRBJ2-1,TRBD1,few
CASNLVAAAYNEQFF,TGTGCCAGCAATTTAGTGGCAGCAGCCTACAATGAGCAGTTCTTC,TRBV6-1,TRBJ2-1,NA,few
CATSDPGLGGYTF,TGTGCCACCAGTGATCCCGGGCTCGGAGGCTACACCTTC,TRBV24-1,TRBJ1-2,NA,few
CASRERLSYEQYF,TGTGCCAGCAGGGAGCGCCTCTCCTACGAGCAGTACTTC,TRBV7-2,TRBJ2-7,NA,NA